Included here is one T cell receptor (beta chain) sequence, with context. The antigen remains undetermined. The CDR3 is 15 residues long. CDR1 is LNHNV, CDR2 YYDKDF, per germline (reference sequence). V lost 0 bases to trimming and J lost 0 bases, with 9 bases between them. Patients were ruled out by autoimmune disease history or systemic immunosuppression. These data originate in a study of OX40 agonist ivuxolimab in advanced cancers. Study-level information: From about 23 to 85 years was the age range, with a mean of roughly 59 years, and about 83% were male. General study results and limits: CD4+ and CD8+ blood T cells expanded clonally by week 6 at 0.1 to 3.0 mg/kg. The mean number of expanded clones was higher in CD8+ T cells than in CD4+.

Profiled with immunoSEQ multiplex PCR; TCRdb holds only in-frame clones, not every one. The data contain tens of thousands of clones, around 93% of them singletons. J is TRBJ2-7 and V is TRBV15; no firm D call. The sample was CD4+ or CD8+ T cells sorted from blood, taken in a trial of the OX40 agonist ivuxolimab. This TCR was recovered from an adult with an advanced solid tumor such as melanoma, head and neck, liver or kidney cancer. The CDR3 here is CATSRDFQRSYEQYF. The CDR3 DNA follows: TGTGCCACCAGCAGAGATTTTCAACGCTCCTACGAGCAGTACTTC.